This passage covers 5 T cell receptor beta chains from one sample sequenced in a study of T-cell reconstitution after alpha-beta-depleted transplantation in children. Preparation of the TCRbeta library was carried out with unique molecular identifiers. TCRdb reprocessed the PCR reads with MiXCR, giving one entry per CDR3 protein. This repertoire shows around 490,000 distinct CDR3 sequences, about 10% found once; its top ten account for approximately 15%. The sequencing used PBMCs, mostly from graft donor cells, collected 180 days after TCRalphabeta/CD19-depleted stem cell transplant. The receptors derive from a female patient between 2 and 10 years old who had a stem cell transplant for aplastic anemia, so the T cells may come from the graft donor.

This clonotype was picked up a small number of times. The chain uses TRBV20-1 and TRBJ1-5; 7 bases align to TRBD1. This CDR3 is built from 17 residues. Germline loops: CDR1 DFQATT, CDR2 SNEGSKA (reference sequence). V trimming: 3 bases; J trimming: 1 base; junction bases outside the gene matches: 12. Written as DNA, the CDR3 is TGCAGTGCTAGGGGGACAGCTGGCGGCGGGAGCAATCAGCCCCAGCATTTT. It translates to CSARGTAGGGSNQPQHF.

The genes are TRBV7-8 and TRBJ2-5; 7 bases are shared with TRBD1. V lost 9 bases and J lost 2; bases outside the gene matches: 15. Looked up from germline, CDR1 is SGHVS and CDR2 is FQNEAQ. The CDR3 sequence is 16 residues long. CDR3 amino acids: CARMMAGTDPQETQYF. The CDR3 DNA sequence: TGTGCCAGGATGATGGCCGGGACAGACCCACAAGAGACCCAGTACTTC.

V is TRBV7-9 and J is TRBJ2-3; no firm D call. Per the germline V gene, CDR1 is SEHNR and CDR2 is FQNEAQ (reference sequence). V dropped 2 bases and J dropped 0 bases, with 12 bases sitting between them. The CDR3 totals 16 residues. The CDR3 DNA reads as TGTGCCAGCAGCTTAACCCCGCTCTCTAGCACAGATACGCAGTATTTT. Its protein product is CASSLTPLSSTDTQYF.

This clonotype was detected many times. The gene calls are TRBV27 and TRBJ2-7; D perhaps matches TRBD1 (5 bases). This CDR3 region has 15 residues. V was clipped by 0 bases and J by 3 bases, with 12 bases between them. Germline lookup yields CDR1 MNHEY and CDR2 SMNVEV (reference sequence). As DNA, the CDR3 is TGTGCCAGCAGTTTATCACAGGAATCTAGCTACGAGCAGTACTTC. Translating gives CASSLSQESSYEQYF.

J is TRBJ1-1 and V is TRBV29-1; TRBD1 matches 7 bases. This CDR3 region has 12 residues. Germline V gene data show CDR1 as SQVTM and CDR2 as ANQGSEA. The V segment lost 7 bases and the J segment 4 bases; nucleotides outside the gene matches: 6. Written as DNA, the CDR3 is TGCAGCGGCCTACAGGGGCCCACTGAAGCTTTCTTT. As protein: CSGLQGPTEAFF.